The text below deals with one TCR beta chain. At one of its ends the junction is not consistent with the germline gene, which may arise from a read error. The sample's treatment: randomized to nivolumab then ipilimumab (arm A) or the reverse (arm B). Profiled with immunoSEQ multiplex PCR; TCRdb holds only in-frame clones, not every one. The data hold tens of thousands of clones, with 70% to 90% observed a single time. The sample originates from a study of sequential checkpoint blockade in melanoma. The receptor comes from a human donor with melanoma. Sequencing used CD8+ T cells sorted from blood (inferred from file names), obtained from a patient given nivolumab and ipilimumab in sequence.

The DNA of the CDR3 is TGTGCCAGCAGCGCCTCCGGGACAGGGTACTACGGCTACACCTTC. Amino acid sequence: CASSASGTGYYGYTF. The rearrangement links TRBV7-9 to TRBJ1-2, with TRBD1 matching over 9 bases. The CDR3 length is 15 residues. The V gene's germline CDR1 is SEHNR and CDR2 FQNEAQ (reference sequence).